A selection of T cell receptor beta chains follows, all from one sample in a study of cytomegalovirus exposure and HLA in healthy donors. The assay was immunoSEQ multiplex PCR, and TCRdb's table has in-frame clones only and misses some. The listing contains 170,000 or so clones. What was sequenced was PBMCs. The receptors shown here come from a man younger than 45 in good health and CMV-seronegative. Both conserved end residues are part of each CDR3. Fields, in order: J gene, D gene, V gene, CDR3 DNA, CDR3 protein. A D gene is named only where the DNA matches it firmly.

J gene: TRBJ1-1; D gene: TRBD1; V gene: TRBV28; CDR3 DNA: TGTGCCACCAACAGGGGGTACACTGAAGCTTTCTTT; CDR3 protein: CATNRGYTEAFF
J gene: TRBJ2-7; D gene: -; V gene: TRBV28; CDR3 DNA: TGTGCCAGCCAACCGGAGGGATCCTACGAGCAGTACTTC; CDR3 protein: CASQPEGSYEQYF
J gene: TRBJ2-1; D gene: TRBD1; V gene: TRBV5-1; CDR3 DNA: TGCGCCAGCCGGACAGGGGGAGGCTACAATGAGCAGTTCTTC; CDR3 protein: CASRTGGGYNEQFF
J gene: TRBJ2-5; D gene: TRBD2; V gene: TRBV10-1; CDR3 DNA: TGCGCCAGCAGTGCAGCGGGATTTCAGGAGACCCAGTACTTC; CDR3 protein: CASSAAGFQETQYF
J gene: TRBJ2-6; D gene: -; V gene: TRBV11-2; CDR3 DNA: TGTGCCAGCAGCTTAGTTCCCGCAGGGGAAGCTGGGGCCAACGTCCTGACTTTC; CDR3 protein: CASSLVPAGEAGANVLTF
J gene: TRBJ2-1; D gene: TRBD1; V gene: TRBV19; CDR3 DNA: TGTGCCAGTAGTCCGGCCCTGACAGGGGGCTCCTACAATGAGCAGTTCTTC; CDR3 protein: CASSPALTGGSYNEQFF
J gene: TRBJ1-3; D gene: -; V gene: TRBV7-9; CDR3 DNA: TGTGCCAGCAGCTTAGGACTCAATGAGGGAAACACCATATATTTT; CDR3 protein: CASSLGLNEGNTIYF
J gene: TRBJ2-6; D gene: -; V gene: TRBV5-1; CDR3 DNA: TGCGCCAGCAGCTTGGGCAGTACTGGGGCCAACGTCCTGACTTTC; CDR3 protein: CASSLGSTGANVLTF
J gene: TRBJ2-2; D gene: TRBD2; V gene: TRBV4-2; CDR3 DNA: TGTGCCAGCAGCCAAGCTAGCGGGAGTAAGGTCGGGGAGCTGTTTTTT; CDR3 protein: CASSQASGSKVGELFF
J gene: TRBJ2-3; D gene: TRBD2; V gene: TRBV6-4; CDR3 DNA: TGTGCCAGCAGTGACTACTCTAGCGGGAGGGCAGATACGCAGTATTTT; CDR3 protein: CASSDYSSGRADTQYF
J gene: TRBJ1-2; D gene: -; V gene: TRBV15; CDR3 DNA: TGTGCCACCAGCAGACGGACGGGAACTAACTATGGCTACACCTTC; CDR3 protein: CATSRRTGTNYGYTF
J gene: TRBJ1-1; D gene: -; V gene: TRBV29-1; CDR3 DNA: TGCAGCGTTGCTTCGGGACTGATGAACACTGAAGCTTTCTTT; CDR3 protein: CSVASGLMNTEAFF
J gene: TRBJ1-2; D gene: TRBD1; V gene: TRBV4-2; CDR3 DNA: TGTGCCAGCAGCCAGGGACAGGGGAATGGCTACACCTTC; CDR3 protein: CASSQGQGNGYTF
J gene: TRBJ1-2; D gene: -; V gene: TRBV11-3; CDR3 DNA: TGTGCCAGCAGCTTAGATCCCAAGATGGGGACACTCTATGGCTACACCTTC; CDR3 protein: CASSLDPKMGTLYGYTF
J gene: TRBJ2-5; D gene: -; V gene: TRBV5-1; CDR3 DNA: TGCGCCAGCAGCCCCTTAGGGTTGACAGTCCAAGAGACCCAGTACTTC; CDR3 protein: CASSPLGLTVQETQYF
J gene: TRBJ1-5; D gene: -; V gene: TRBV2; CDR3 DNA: TGTGCCAGCAGTGAAAGGACAGTTGGGCAGCCCCAGCATTTT; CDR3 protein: CASSERTVGQPQHF
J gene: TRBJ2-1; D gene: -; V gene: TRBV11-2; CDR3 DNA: TGTGCCAGCAGCTTAACGACGGGGATTTACAATGAGCAGTTCTTC; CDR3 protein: CASSLTTGIYNEQFF
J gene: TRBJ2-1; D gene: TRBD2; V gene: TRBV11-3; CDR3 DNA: TGTGCCAGCAGCCAAGGACTAGCGGGAAGTAATGAGCAGTTCTTC; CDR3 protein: CASSQGLAGSNEQFF
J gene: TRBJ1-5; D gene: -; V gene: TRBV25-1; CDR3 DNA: TGTGCCAGCAGCGTGGGAGGCAATCAGCCCCAGCATTTT; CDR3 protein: CASSVGGNQPQHF
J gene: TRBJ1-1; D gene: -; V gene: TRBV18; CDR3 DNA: TGTGCCAGCTCACCACGGGAGGGGCCAGCTGAAGCTTTCTTT; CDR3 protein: CASSPREGPAEAFF
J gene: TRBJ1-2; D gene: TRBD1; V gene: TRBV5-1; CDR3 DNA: TGCGCCAGCAGCTTGGGGGACAGGGGAGGCTACACCTTC; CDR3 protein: CASSLGDRGGYTF
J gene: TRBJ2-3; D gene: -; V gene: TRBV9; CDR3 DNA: TGTGCCAGCAGCATTACCGCCTTAGTGGATACGCAGTATTTT; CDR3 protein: CASSITALVDTQYF
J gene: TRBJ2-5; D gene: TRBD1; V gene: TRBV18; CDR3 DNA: TGTGCCAGCTCGCAGGGGGTACAAGAGACCCAGTACTTC; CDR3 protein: CASSQGVQETQYF
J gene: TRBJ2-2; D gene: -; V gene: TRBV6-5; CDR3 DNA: TGTGCCAGCACCCCGGGACTTTTGAACACCGGGGAGCTGTTTTTT; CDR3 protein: CASTPGLLNTGELFF
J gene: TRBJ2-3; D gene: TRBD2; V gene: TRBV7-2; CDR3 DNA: TGTGCCAGCAGGGACCTAGCGGGGGAAGATACGCAGTATTTT; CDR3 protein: CASRDLAGEDTQYF
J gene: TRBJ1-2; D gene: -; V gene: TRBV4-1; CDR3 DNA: TGCGCCAGCAGCGCCCCCCCGGCTAACTATGGCTACACCTTC; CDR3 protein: CASSAPPANYGYTF
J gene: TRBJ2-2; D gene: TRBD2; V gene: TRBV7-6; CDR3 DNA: TGTGCCAGCAGCTCGGGACTACCTACCGGGGAGCTGTTTTTT; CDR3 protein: CASSSGLPTGELFF
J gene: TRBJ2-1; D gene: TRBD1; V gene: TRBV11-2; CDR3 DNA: TGTGCCAGCAGAAACAGGGGTCCGTTGGATGAGCAGTTCTTC; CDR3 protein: CASRNRGPLDEQFF
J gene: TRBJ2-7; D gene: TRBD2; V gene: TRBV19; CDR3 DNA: TGTGCCAGTAGCCCCAGGGGCGTCCGACTAGCGGGGAGCTCCTACGAGCAGTACTTC; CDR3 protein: CASSPRGVRLAGSSYEQYF
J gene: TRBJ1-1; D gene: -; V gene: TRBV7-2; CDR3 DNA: TGTGCCAGCAGCTTTAACAGGGTAGTAGGCACTGAAGCTTTCTTT; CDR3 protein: CASSFNRVVGTEAFF
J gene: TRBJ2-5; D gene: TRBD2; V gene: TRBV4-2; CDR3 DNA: TGTGCCAGCAGCCGAGCGGGAGCAGGGGAGCAGTACTTC; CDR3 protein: CASSRAGAGEQYF
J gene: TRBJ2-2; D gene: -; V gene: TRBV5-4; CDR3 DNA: TGTGCCAGCAGCGGACACCACAGGGTAGGGACGGCCGGGGAGCTGTTTTTT; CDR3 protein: CASSGHHRVGTAGELFF
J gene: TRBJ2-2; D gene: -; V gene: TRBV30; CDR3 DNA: TGTGCCTGGAGTCCTATCGTGGTAGCGGAGGCGAACACCGGGGAGCTGTTTTTT; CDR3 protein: CAWSPIVVAEANTGELFF
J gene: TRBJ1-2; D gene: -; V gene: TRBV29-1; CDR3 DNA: TGCAGCGTTGACGGTCAGGTAGGTGGCTACACCTTC; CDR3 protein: CSVDGQVGGYTF
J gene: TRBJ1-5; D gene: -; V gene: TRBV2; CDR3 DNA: TGTGCCAGCAGTGAGCGAATTGGCAATCAGCCCCAGCATTTT; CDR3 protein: CASSERIGNQPQHF
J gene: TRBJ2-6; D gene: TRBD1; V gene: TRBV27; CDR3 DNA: TGTGCCAGCAGTGCCGGACAGGCCTTAACTCTCTCTGGGGCCAACGTCCTGACTTTC; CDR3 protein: CASSAGQALTLSGANVLTF
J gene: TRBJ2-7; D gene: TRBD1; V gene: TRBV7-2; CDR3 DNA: TGTGCCAGCAGCTCGTTCGGACAGGGGACCTACGAGCAGTACTTC; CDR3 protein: CASSSFGQGTYEQYF
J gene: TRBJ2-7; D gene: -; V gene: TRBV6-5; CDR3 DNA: TGTGCCAGCAGTCCCGGGCTAGCCCGTACCTACGAGCAGTACTTC; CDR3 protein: CASSPGLARTYEQYF
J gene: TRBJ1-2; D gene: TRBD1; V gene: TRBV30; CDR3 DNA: TGTGCCTGGAGTGTTACAAGGACAGGGGGTAACTATGGCTACACCTTC; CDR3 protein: CAWSVTRTGGNYGYTF
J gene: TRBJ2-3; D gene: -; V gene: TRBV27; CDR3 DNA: TGTGCCAGCAGTTTAGCCCCTGCAGGGGCGAGTGCAGATACGCAGTATTTT; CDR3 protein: CASSLAPAGASADTQYF
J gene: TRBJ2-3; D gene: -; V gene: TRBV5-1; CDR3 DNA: TGCGCCAGCAGCTTGGGACTAGATACGCAGTATTTT; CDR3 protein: CASSLGLDTQYF
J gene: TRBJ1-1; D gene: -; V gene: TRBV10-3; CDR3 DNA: TGTGCCATCAGCGGACACACGTCCACTGAAGCTTTCTTT; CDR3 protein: CAISGHTSTEAFF
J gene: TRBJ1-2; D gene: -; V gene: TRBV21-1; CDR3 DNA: TGTGCCAGCAGCAAAGAGAGGGATCTCTATGGCTACACCTTC; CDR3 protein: CASSKERDLYGYTF
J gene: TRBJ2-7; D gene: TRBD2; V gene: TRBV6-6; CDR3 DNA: TGTGCCAGCACCCCGGGAGGCCGGGTTAGTGGCTACGAGCAGTACTTC; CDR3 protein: CASTPGGRVSGYEQYF
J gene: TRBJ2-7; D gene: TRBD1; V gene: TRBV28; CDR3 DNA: TGTGCCAGCAGTACCCTTAAGACAGGGTACCCTGACTACGAGCAGTACTTC; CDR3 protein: CASSTLKTGYPDYEQYF
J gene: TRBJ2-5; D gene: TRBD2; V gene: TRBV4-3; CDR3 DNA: TGCGCCAGCAGCCAAGAACGCGGGGGGCAAGAGACCCAGTACTTC; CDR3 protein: CASSQERGGQETQYF
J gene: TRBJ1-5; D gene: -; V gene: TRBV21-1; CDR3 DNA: TGTGCCAGCAGCGCCCTCTCTCAGGGGCCTTATAGCAATCAGCCCCAGCATTTT; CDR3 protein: CASSALSQGPYSNQPQHF
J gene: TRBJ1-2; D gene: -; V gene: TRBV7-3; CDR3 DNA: TGTGCCAGCAGCCCGACAGGCAATGCTAACTATGGCTACACCTTC; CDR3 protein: CASSPTGNANYGYTF